This passage covers 27 T cell receptor beta chains from one sample sequenced in a study of control samples from healthy donors and cancer patients. The data were produced by immunoSEQ multiplex PCR, yet TCRdb's version contains in-frame clones alone and is incomplete. Found here are 100,000 to 150,000 clones, around 92% of them singletons; the top ten hold roughly 1.9%. Specimen: blood. Receptors were obtained from a woman between 50 and 59 years old in good health.

The chain employs TRBV6-5 and TRBJ2-5; D perhaps matches TRBD2 (5 bases). The V end lost 5 bases, the J end lost 1 base, and 11 bases lay between the germline ends. The length of the CDR3 is 14 residues. Per the germline V gene, CDR1 is MNHEY and CDR2 is SVGAGI. CDR3 sequence (DNA): TGTGCCAGCAGTCGGGGTTTGGTCCAAGAGACCCAGTACTTC. Protein: CASSRGLVQETQYF.

The chain joins TRBV6-5 to TRBJ2-6; D gene uncertain. The ends were cut back, 6 bases at V and 0 bases at J, with 9 bases in the middle. Germline-derived CDR1 and CDR2 are MNHEY and SVGAGI. There are 15 residues in the CDR3. CDR3 residues: CASSNWGSGANVLTF. CDR3 nucleotide sequence: TGTGCCAGCAGCAACTGGGGCTCTGGGGCCAACGTCCTGACTTTC.

The chain carries TRBV6-1 and TRBJ1-2; D ambiguous. Trimming removed 1 base from V and 7 bases from J, with 16 bases in between. CDR1 and CDR2 (germline): MNHNS, SASEGT. This CDR3 contains 15 residues. This CDR3 is CASSEDRPNRSGYTF. The CDR3 DNA reads TGTGCCAGCAGTGAAGATAGACCGAATCGAAGTGGCTACACCTTC.

This chain uses TRBV5-1 with TRBJ1-2; D gene unclear. Germline CDR1 reads SGHRS; CDR2 reads YFSETQ. Trimming removed 4 bases at V and 6 bases at J, with 16 bases between. CDR3 size: 14 residues. The CDR3, as DNA: TGCGCCAGCAGCGACACAATGCAGTCGGATGGCTACACCTTC. Translated, it gives CASSDTMQSDGYTF. The variable domain in full, with the rest retrieved from reference TRBV5-1 and TRBJ1-2, is KAGVTQTPRYLIKTRGQQVTLSCSPISGHRSVSWYQQTPGQGLQFLFEYFSETQRNKGNFPGRFSGRQFSNSRSEMNVSTLELGDSALYLCASSDTMQSDGYTFGSGTRLTVV.

This rearrangement joins TRBV18 to TRBJ2-7; D is ambiguous. The CDR3 is 14 amino acids. With 2 bases removed from V and 3 bases from J, the gap between germline ends came to 11 bases. Germline V gives CDR1 KGHSH, CDR2 LQKENI. CDR3 sequence (DNA): TGTGCCAGCTCACCATCGGCAGAGAGCTACGAGCAGTACTTC. Amino acid sequence: CASSPSAESYEQYF.

The chain combines TRBV28 with TRBJ1-2; TRBD1 matches 10 bases. The trim removed 2 bases at V and 2 bases at J, leaving 8 bases unmatched. The CDR3 runs to 17 residues. The germline V gene has CDR1 MDHEN and CDR2 SYDVKM. Written as DNA, the CDR3 is TGTGCCAGCAGTTTAGTAGACGGACAGGGGGGAAACTATGGCTACACCTTC. It translates to CASSLVDGQGGNYGYTF.

This rearrangement joins TRBV3-1 (or the pseudogene TRBV3-2) to TRBJ1-2; no clear D gene. V was clipped by 5 bases and J by 2 bases, with 12 bases between them. CDR1 and CDR2 from the germline V gene are LGHDT and YNNKEL (reference sequence). The CDR3 is made up of 14 amino acids. The CDR3 spells CASSMRTPNYGYTF. CDR3 nucleotide sequence: TGTGCCAGCAGCATGCGGACCCCGAACTATGGCTACACCTTC.

The V call is TRBV5-1, the J call TRBJ1-4, with D unclear. V lost 4 bases to trimming and J lost 8 bases, with 18 bases between them. CDR1 and CDR2 from the germline V gene are SGHRS and YFSETQ. CDR3 length: 15 residues. The DNA of the CDR3 is TGCGCCAGCAGCCCGCGCCCCAGACAAGCGGAAAAACTGTTTTTT. Protein: CASSPRPRQAEKLFF.

The rearrangement uses TRBV10-3 and TRBJ2-3, with 9 bases aligning to TRBD2. V gave up 2 bases and J gave up 4 bases; unmatched junction bases: 4. The germline V gene has CDR1 ENHRY and CDR2 SYGVKD. CDR3 length: 15 amino acids. CDR3: CAISEPRGGADTQYF. DNA for the CDR3: TGTGCCATCAGTGAGCCCCGCGGGGGGGCAGATACGCAGTATTTT.

The chain combines TRBV5-1 with TRBJ2-3; D is unresolved. CDR3 length equals 16 residues. Trimming removed 4 bases from V and 0 bases from J, with 15 bases in between. Germline V gene data show CDR1 as SGHRS and CDR2 as YFSETQ. In DNA, the CDR3 is TGCGCCAGCAGCCTCGTTAGTTGGCGCAGCACAGATACGCAGTATTTT. Translated: CASSLVSWRSTDTQYF.

In this sample, this clone turned up once. This chain joins TRBV29-1 and TRBJ1-1; D not resolved. The CDR3 sequence is 11 residues long. Between the trimmed V and J ends, which lost 7 bases and 3 bases, there was a span of 9 bases. CDR1 and CDR2 from the germline V gene are SQVTM and ANQGSEA. Here the CDR3 reads CSAFRDTEAFF. CDR3 coding DNA: TGCAGCGCGTTTCGGGACACTGAAGCTTTCTTT. Full variable domain (remainder filled in from reference TRBV29-1 and TRBJ1-1): SAVISQKPSRDICQRGTSLTIQCQVDSQVTMMFWYRQQPGQSLTLIATANQGSEATYESGFVIDKFPISRPNLTFSTLTVSNMSPEDSSIYLCSAFRDTEAFFGQGTRLTVV.

The chain links TRBV4-2 to TRBJ1-2, with D possibly TRBD1 on 6 matching bases. Germline loops: CDR1 LGHNA, CDR2 YNFKEQ. The CDR3 totals 16 residues. Deletions cut 2 bases from V and 2 bases from J, with 15 bases between. The CDR3 reads CASSQLPLRGNYGYTF. The CDR3 coding sequence is TGTGCCAGCAGCCAACTTCCGCTCAGGGGAAACTATGGCTACACCTTC.

This chain uses TRBV29-1 with TRBJ1-1; weak D call: TRBD1 (5 bases). The germline CDR1 and CDR2 sequences are SQVTM and ANQGSEA. Trimming took off 4 bases at V and 4 bases at J, with 13 bases between the two ends. CDR3 size: 13 residues. CDR3: CSVAGLTGTEAFF. The CDR3 DNA sequence: TGCAGCGTTGCGGGACTGACGGGCACTGAAGCTTTCTTT.

The DNA of the CDR3 is TGCGCCAGCAGCCCTACAGGGGTCTCTGGAAACACCATATATTTT. This sequence encodes CASSPTGVSGNTIYF. The rearrangement links TRBV4-1 to TRBJ1-3, with 7 positions matching TRBD1. CDR1 and CDR2 (germline): MGHRA, YSYEKL. The CDR3 has 15 residues. The trim removed 4 bases at V and 0 bases at J, leaving 3 bases unmatched.

The chain combines TRBV25-1 with TRBJ2-2, with D perhaps TRBD1 or TRBD2 (6 bases each). Germline CDR1 and CDR2: MGHDK and SYGVNS. CDR3 size: 16 residues. The V gene lost 4 bases and the J gene lost 4 bases, with 16 bases spanning the gap. The DNA of the CDR3 is TGTGCCAGCAGTGCACACGGGGGCCAGGGCACCGGGGAGCTGTTTTTT. Translating gives CASSAHGGQGTGELFF.

The V gene is TRBV10-1, the J gene TRBJ1-5, with D unclear. CDR1 and CDR2 from the germline V gene are WNHNN and SYGVQD (reference sequence). This CDR3 has 12 amino acids. V lost 10 bases, J lost 4 bases, and 11 bases lay in between. The CDR3 here is CANKWGNQPQHF. The DNA of the CDR3 is TGCGCCAATAAATGGGGAAATCAGCCCCAGCATTTT.

The genes are TRBV2 and TRBJ2-3; D perhaps matches TRBD2 (6 bases). This CDR3 is 13 amino acids long. Between the trimmed V and J ends, which lost 8 bases and 2 bases, there was a span of 11 bases. The germline V gene encodes CDR1 SNHLY and CDR2 FYNNEI. The CDR3 sequence: CASGTYNTDTQYF. The CDR3 DNA reads as TGTGCCAGCGGGACTTACAACACAGATACGCAGTATTTT.

The chain links TRBV29-1 to TRBJ2-1; TRBD2 agrees at 7 bases. CDR3 length equals 17 residues. Germline trimming cut 6 bases from V and 6 bases from J; bases unmatched to any gene: 20. Per germline, CDR1 SQVTM and CDR2 ANQGSEA. The CDR3 region is CSVAARIKAGTTNEQFF. DNA of the CDR3: TGCAGCGTCGCCGCGAGGATCAAAGCCGGGACTACCAATGAGCAGTTCTTC.

This chain uses TRBV19 with TRBJ1-1, with D uncertain. Per germline, CDR1 LNHDA and CDR2 SQIVND (reference sequence). The CDR3 totals 13 residues. V gave up 9 bases and J gave up 0 bases, with 11 bases separating them. The chain's CDR3 is CASKPWLNTEAFF. The CDR3 nucleotides are TGTGCCAGCAAGCCCTGGTTGAACACTGAAGCTTTCTTT.

The chain joins TRBV18 to TRBJ1-1, with 7 positions matching TRBD1. Per the germline V gene, CDR1 is KGHSH and CDR2 is LQKENI. The CDR3 consists of 15 residues. The V gene end was trimmed by 5 bases and the J gene end by 7 bases; junction bases not matched to a gene: 13. The CDR3 loop is CASSTRQTGFGEAFF. DNA for the CDR3: TGTGCCAGCTCAACCCGACAGACAGGGTTCGGTGAAGCTTTCTTT.

The chain is built from TRBV15 and TRBJ2-3; D is uncertain. The CDR3 covers 13 residues. Germline-derived CDR1 and CDR2 are LNHNV and YYDKDF (reference sequence). Trimming left V 2 bases short and J 2 bases short, with 5 bases between. CDR3 residues: CATSRIVTDTQYF. CDR3 DNA: TGTGCCACCAGCAGAATAGTCACAGATACGCAGTATTTT.

The V gene is TRBV28, the J gene TRBJ2-1, with D hard to call. CDR1 and CDR2 (germline): MDHEN, SYDVKM. V dropped 3 bases and J dropped 10 bases, with 7 bases sitting between them. CDR3 length: 11 amino acids. CDR3 residues: CASSFRQEQFF. The CDR3 nucleotides read TGTGCCAGCAGTTTTAGGCAAGAGCAGTTCTTC.

CDR3 nucleotide sequence: TGTGCCTGGAGTGTTCCTTTGGCCGCTGTAACCTTC. It encodes CAWSVPLAAVTF. The J gene is TRBJ1-2, the V gene TRBV30; D gene ambiguous. Per the germline V gene, CDR1 is GTSNPN and CDR2 is SVGIG (reference sequence). CDR3 length: 12 residues. The V end was cut by 0 bases, the J end by 14 bases, with 16 bases between.

The V gene is TRBV27, the J gene TRBJ1-5; D not certain. The V gene lost 5 bases and the J gene lost 2 bases, with 13 bases spanning the gap. The CDR3 is made up of 15 amino acids. CDR1 is MNHEY, CDR2 SMNVEV, per germline (reference sequence). CDR3 residues: CASSPRGFGNQPQHF. The CDR3 DNA sequence: TGTGCCAGCAGTCCCAGAGGGTTCGGCAATCAGCCCCAGCATTTT.

J is TRBJ1-3 and V is TRBV30, with no clear D. Trimming shortened V by 4 bases and J by 3 bases, and 10 bases separated the two germline ends. Looked up from germline, CDR1 is GTSNPN and CDR2 is SVGIG (reference sequence). This CDR3 region has 13 residues. The CDR3 sequence: CAWTPNGGNTIYF. For the CDR3, the DNA is TGTGCCTGGACCCCAAATGGTGGAAACACCATATATTTT.

The J gene is TRBJ2-5, the V gene TRBV5-4; 12 positions match TRBD2. The CDR3 length is 15 residues. Looked up from germline, CDR1 is SGHNT and CDR2 is YYREEE (reference sequence). Losses at the gene ends were 2 bases for V and 4 bases for J; bases not matched to a gene: 3. CDR3 loop: CASSLASGGGETQYF. DNA of the CDR3: TGTGCCAGCAGCTTAGCTAGCGGGGGGGGAGAGACCCAGTACTTC.

The chain has TRBV10-3 and TRBJ2-5; D gene uncertain. Trimming removed 4 bases from V and 1 base from J, with 7 bases in between. Germline lookup yields CDR1 ENHRY and CDR2 SYGVKD. The CDR3 is made up of 13 amino acids. The CDR3 loop reads CAISGVAQETQYF. For the CDR3, the DNA is TGTGCCATCAGTGGTGTAGCCCAAGAGACCCAGTACTTC.